These 13 T cell receptor beta chains were sequenced from one sample in a study of cytomegalovirus exposure and HLA in healthy donors. PCR involved 60 Vbeta and 13 Jbeta primers. TCRdb's copy holds only in-frame clones and misses some; the assay was immunoSEQ multiplex PCR. The sample shows about 260,000 clones, 84% of them seen only once. Sequenced input: PBMCs. These TCRs come from a woman in her thirties or forties in good health and CMV-seropositive.

V is TRBV10-3 and J is TRBJ2-7; D ambiguous. V dropped 0 bases and J dropped 1 base, with 7 bases sitting between them. This CDR3 is built from 14 residues. From germline, CDR1 is ENHRY and CDR2 SYGVKD. The chain's CDR3 is CAISESQTSYEQYF. CDR3 DNA: TGTGCCATCAGTGAGTCTCAGACTTCCTACGAGCAGTACTTC.

This rearrangement joins TRBV19 to TRBJ1-5, with a weak D call TRBD1 (5 bases). The CDR3 extends over 14 amino acids. Looked up from germline, CDR1 is LNHDA and CDR2 is SQIVND (reference sequence). V lost 7 bases and J 0 bases, leaving 10 bases between the germline ends. CDR3 sequence reads: CASKTGYSNQPQHF. DNA of the CDR3: TGTGCCAGTAAAACAGGCTATAGCAATCAGCCCCAGCATTTT.

This chain connects TRBV21-1 to TRBJ1-1. TRBV21-1 is deemed a pseudogene. The CDR3 has 12 amino acids. The DNA of the CDR3 is TGTGCCAGCAGTCTCCGGGGCACTGAAGCTTTCTTT. It is translated as CASSLRGTEAFF.

J is TRBJ1-2 and V is TRBV6-6, with TRBD1 matching over 8 bases. CDR1 and CDR2 from the germline V gene are MNHNY and SVGAGI (reference sequence). The CDR3 is made up of 14 amino acids. Trimming cost V 6 bases and J 7 bases; bases outside gene matches: 10. The CDR3 sequence: CASRSTGGGSGYTF. The CDR3 bases are TGTGCCAGCAGGTCCACAGGGGGTGGATCTGGCTACACCTTC.

A word on this clone: One end of the junction varies from germline; a read error may be responsible. V is TRBV7-9 and J is TRBJ2-5; TRBD1 is a possible D gene (5 bases). The germline gives CDR1 SEHNR, CDR2 FQNEAQ (reference sequence). CDR3 size: 15 residues. The CDR3 region has the DNA TGTTCCAGCAGCTTAGGGGTCGGAGACCAAGAGACCCAGTACTTC. Protein sequence: CSSSLGVGDQETQYF.

This clone appeared once. The chain carries TRBV7-6 and TRBJ2-5; D gene uncertain. V was clipped by 1 base and J by 1 base, with 7 bases between them. Germline V gene sequence: CDR1 SGHVS, CDR2 FNYEAQ. The CDR3 is 14 residues long. The CDR3 region is CASSLGGSQETQYF. Here the CDR3 DNA reads TGTGCCAGCAGCTTAGGAGGCAGCCAAGAGACCCAGTACTTC. Full variable domain (outside the CDR3, taken from reference TRBV7-6 and TRBJ2-5): GAGVSQSPRYKVTKRGQDVALRCDPISGHVSLYWYRQALGQGPEFLTYFNYEAQQDKSGLPNDRFSAERPEGSISTLTIQRTEQRDSAMYRCASSLGGSQETQYFGPGTRLLVL.

This chain uses TRBV5-6 with TRBJ2-5; D is unresolved. The better agreement between TRBJ2-7 and the DNA end casts doubt on the J call. The germline V gene encodes CDR1 SGHDT and CDR2 YYEEEE. The CDR3 length is 13 residues. Here the CDR3 DNA reads TGTGCCAGCAGCTTGGCGGTTTTGCACGAGCAGTACTTC. This encodes CASSLAVLHEQYF.

This chain connects TRBV10-2 to TRBJ2-7; a possible D gene is TRBD1 (5 bases). Germline V gives CDR1 WSHSY, CDR2 SAAADI. The CDR3 loop spans 18 amino acids. The V gene lost 0 bases and the J gene lost 3 bases, with 21 bases spanning the gap. CDR3 loop: CASSESRGGAAAYYEQYF. The CDR3 DNA is TGCGCCAGCAGTGAGTCGAGAGGTGGGGCAGCAGCATACTACGAGCAGTACTTC.

In this sample, this clone turned up once. The rearrangement links TRBV10-3 to TRBJ1-5; TRBD1 matches at 7 bases. The CDR3 sequence is 17 residues long. Trimming cost V 3 bases and J 0 bases; bases outside gene matches: 8. Germline-derived CDR1 and CDR2 are ENHRY and SYGVKD. The CDR3 sequence: CAISESGGANSNQPQHF. CDR3 nucleotide sequence: TGTGCCATCAGTGAATCAGGGGGTGCTAATAGCAATCAGCCCCAGCATTTT.

V and J are TRBV10-3 and TRBJ2-5; 7 bases fit TRBD2. The CDR3 runs to 13 residues. V was clipped by 7 bases and J by 3 bases; unmatched bases: 5. The V gene's germline CDR1 is ENHRY and CDR2 SYGVKD. CDR3: CAIKGGSEETQYF. DNA of the CDR3: TGTGCCATCAAAGGCGGGAGCGAAGAGACCCAGTACTTC.

The chain couples TRBV29-1 to TRBJ2-3, with no clear D. Germline values: CDR1 SQVTM, CDR2 ANQGSEA. Trimming removed 3 bases from V and 4 bases from J, with 14 bases in between. The CDR3 consists of 14 residues. The CDR3 bases are TGCAGCGTTGAGGCCTGGAGATCAGCAGATACGCAGTATTTT. The encoded protein is CSVEAWRSADTQYF.

This clone was seen only once. The same CDR3 arises from other DNA sequences in this sample as well. This chain links TRBV9 with TRBJ2-7; no clear D. This CDR3 region has 11 residues. CDR1 and CDR2 (germline): SGDLS, YYNGEE. With 4 bases removed from V and 7 bases from J, the gap between germline ends came to 9 bases. DNA for the CDR3: TGTGCCAGCAGCTCGGAGTATGAGCAGTACTTC. Translating it yields CASSSEYEQYF.

This rearrangement joins TRBV6-1 to TRBJ1-2, with D tentatively TRBD1 (6 bases). CDR3 size: 14 residues. V dropped 2 bases and J dropped 4 bases, with 11 bases sitting between them. Germline V gene data show CDR1 as MNHNS and CDR2 as SASEGT. The DNA for the CDR3 is TGTGCCAGCAGTGAAAAACCGGACAGCTATGGCTACACCTTC. Translation gives CASSEKPDSYGYTF.